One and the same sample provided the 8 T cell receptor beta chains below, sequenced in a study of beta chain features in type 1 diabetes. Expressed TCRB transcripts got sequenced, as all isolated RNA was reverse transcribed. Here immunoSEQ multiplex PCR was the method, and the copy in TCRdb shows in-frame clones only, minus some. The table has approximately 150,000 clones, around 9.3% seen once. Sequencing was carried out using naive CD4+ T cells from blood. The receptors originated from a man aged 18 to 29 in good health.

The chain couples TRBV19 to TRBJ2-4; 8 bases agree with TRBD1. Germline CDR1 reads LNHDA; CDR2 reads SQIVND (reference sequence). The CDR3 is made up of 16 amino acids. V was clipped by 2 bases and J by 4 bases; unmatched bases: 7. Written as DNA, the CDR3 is TGTGCCAGTAGTATAACCCAGGGGGCCGAAAAAAACATTCAGTACTTC. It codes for CASSITQGAEKNIQYF.

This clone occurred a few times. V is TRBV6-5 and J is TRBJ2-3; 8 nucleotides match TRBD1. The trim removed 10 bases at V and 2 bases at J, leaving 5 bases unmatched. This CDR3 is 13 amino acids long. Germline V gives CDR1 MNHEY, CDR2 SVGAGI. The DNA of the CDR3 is TGTGCCACAAGGGACAGGTACACAGATACGCAGTATTTT. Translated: CATRDRYTDTQYF.

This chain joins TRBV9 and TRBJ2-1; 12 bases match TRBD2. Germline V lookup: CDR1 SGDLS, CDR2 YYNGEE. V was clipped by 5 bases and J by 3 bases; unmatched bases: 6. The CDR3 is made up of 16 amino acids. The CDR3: CASSLTSGGGYNEQFF. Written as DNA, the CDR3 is TGTGCCAGCAGTTTGACTAGCGGGGGAGGCTACAATGAGCAGTTCTTC.

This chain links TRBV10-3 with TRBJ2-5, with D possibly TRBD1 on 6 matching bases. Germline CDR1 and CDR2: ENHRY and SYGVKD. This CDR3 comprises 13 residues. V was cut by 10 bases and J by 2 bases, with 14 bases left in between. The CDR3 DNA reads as TGTGCCACAGAGGGGACACAGCAAGAGACCCAGTACTTC. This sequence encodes CATEGTQQETQYF.

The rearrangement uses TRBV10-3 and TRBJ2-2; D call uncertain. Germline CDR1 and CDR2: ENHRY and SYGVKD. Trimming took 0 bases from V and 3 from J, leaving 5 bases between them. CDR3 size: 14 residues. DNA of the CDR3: TGTGCCATCAGTGAGTCAGGAGACACCGGGGAGCTGTTTTTT. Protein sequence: CAISESGDTGELFF.

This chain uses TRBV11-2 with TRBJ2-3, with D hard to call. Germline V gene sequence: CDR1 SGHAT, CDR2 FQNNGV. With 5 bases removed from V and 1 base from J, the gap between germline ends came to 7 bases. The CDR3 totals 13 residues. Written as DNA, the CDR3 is TGTGCCAGCAGCGACTTCCGCACAGATACGCAGTATTTT. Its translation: CASSDFRTDTQYF.

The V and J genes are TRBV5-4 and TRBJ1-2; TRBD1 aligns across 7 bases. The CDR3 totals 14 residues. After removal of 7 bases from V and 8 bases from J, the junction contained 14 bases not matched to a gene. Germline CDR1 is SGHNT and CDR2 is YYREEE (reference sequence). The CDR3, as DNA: TGTGCCAGCGGTCGACAGGGTTGGGCGGGAGGCTACACCTTC. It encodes CASGRQGWAGGYTF. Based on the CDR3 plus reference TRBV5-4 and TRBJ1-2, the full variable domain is ETGVTQSPTHLIKTRGQQVTLRCSSQSGHNTVSWYQQALGQGPQFIFQYYREEENGRGNFPPRFSGLQFPNYSSELNVNALELDDSALYLCASGRQGWAGGYTFGSGTRLTVV.

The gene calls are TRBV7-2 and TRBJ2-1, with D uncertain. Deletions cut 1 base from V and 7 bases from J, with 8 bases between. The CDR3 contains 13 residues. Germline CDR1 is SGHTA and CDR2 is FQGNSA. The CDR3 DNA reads TGTGCCAGCAGCTTAGAAGCCTTGAATGAGCAGTTCTTC. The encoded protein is CASSLEALNEQFF. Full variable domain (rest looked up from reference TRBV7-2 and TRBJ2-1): GAGVSQSPSNKVTEKGKDVELRCDPISGHTALYWYRQSLGQGLEFLIYFQGNSAPDKSGLPSDRFSAERTGGSVSTLTIQRTQQEDSAVYLCASSLEALNEQFFGPGTRLTVL.